This record looks at one TCR beta chain sequence and its context. The entry originates in a study of patients and donors after allogeneic stem cell transplantation. TCRdb analysed the RT-PCR reads with MiXCR anew, one entry per CDR3 protein. In the table there are approximately 200,000 distinct CDR3 sequences, less than 45% of which are singletons. Sequences were obtained from blood, either unsorted or a sorted T cell fraction (not recorded which). The receptor was derived from a human donor who was either an allogeneic HSCT recipient or a stem cell or donor lymphocyte infusion donor (not recorded which). It is not recorded whose cells these are; they may come from a transplant donor.

Written as DNA, the CDR3 is TGTGCCATCAGCCCGGGACTAGCGGTGTACCAAGAGACCCAGTACTTC. Its protein is CAISPGLAVYQETQYF. This chain uses TRBV10-3 with TRBJ2-5; 11 bases fit TRBD2. This CDR3 is built from 16 residues. Looked up from germline, CDR1 is ENHRY and CDR2 is SYGVKD. The ends lost 6 bases at V and 0 bases at J; junction bases unmatched: 6.